One sample yielded the 17 T cell receptor beta chains listed below, sequenced in a study of CXCR3-negative and CXCR3-positive naive CD8 T cells. The method, 5' RACE with UMI labels, was used to prepare the TRB cDNA libraries. One entry per CDR3 protein, without DNA, is what TCRdb gives after re-calling the 5' RACE reads. The sample table includes around 26,000 distinct CDR3 sequences. Sequencing was done on a sample of naive CXCR3- CD8+ T cells from blood. The subset was: CD45RO-CCR7+CD27+CD95- naive CD8+ T cells lacking CXCR3 (TNR3-). These receptors were obtained from a human donor in good health. Some clones in this sample may be carry-over from other donors' samples.

The rearrangement joins TRBV6-2 or TRBV6-3 to TRBJ2-1; TCRdb indicates TRBD2, and absent DNA this call remains unverified. Germline CDR1 reads MNHEY; CDR2 reads SVGEGT. This CDR3 comprises 14 residues. The CDR3 here is CASRLALSYNEQFF.

This clonotype ranks as medium-sized in terms of frequency. The rearrangement uses TRBV4-2 and TRBJ2-1; TCRdb indicates TRBD2, and absent DNA this call remains unverified. The CDR3 is made up of 15 amino acids. In germline, CDR1 is LGHNA, CDR2 YNFKEQ. The CDR3 is CASSRTSGGANEQFF.

CDR3 residues: CATASGQMNTEAFF. This chain uses TRBV15 with TRBJ1-1; the D call from TCRdb, TRBD1, cannot be confirmed without DNA. The germline V gene encodes CDR1 LNHNV and CDR2 YYDKDF (reference sequence). CDR3 length: 14 residues.

The V call is TRBV25-1, the J call TRBJ2-1. The length of the CDR3 is 12 residues. Germline loops: CDR1 MGHDK, CDR2 SYGVNS. This CDR3 reads CASSLILGEQFF. Full variable domain (missing parts from reference TRBV25-1 and TRBJ2-1): EADIYQTPRYLVIGTGKKITLECSQTMGHDKMYWYQQDPGMELHLIHYSYGVNSTEKGDLSSESTVSRIRTEHFPLTLESARPSHTSQYLCASSLILGEQFFGPGTRLTVL.

This chain joins TRBV29-1 and TRBJ1-5; TCRdb gives TRBD1 as the D gene, but with no DNA this cannot be confirmed. This CDR3 has 14 residues. Germline V gives CDR1 SQVTM, CDR2 ANQGSEA. This CDR3 reads CSVQGGAGNQPQHF.

The chain has TRBV7-9 and TRBJ1-2; checking the TCRdb D call of TRBD1 is not possible without DNA. From germline, CDR1 is SEHNR and CDR2 FQNEAQ (reference sequence). The CDR3 is 14 residues long. CDR3 in amino acids: CASSLEGLGYGYTF. The variable domain in full, completed from reference TRBV7-9 and TRBJ1-2, reads DTGVSQNPRHKITKRGQNVTFRCDPISEHNRLYWYRQTLGQGPEFLTYFQNEAQLEKSRLLSDRFSAERPKGSFSTLEIQRTEQGDSAMYLCASSLEGLGYGYTFGSGTRLTVV.

V usage is TRBV29-1 and J usage is TRBJ2-5; the TCRdb call, TRBD1, lacks DNA for checking. This CDR3 spans 14 amino acids. Germline CDR1 and CDR2: SQVTM and ANQGSEA. Here the CDR3 reads CSAERWDSEETQYF. The complete variable domain, with remaining parts taken from reference TRBV29-1 and TRBJ2-5, reads SAVISQKPSRDICQRGTSLTIQCQVDSQVTMMFWYRQQPGQSLTLIATANQGSEATYESGFVIDKFPISRPNLTFSTLTVSNMSPEDSSIYLCSAERWDSEETQYFGPGTRLLVL.

V gene TRBV20-1 combines with J gene TRBJ1-4; no DNA is available, so the TRBD1 call from TCRdb remains unchecked. The CDR3 covers 16 residues. Germline lookup yields CDR1 DFQATT and CDR2 SNEGSKA (reference sequence). The CDR3 region is CSARDYAGVMTEKLFF.

The chain has TRBV5-5 and TRBJ2-7; the D call from TCRdb, TRBD1, cannot be confirmed without DNA. Germline CDR1 reads SGHKS; CDR2 reads YYEKEE (reference sequence). This CDR3 is 13 amino acids long. This chain's CDR3 is CASSSAPPYEQYF.

The chain has TRBV6-2 or TRBV6-3 and TRBJ1-5. Looked up from germline, CDR1 is MNHEY and CDR2 is SVGEGT. CDR3 length: 13 residues. The CDR3 region is CASSYRENQPQHF.

This chain joins TRBV6-4 and TRBJ2-5; TCRdb's D gene call, TRBD2, goes unchecked for lack of DNA. The CDR3 loop spans 16 amino acids. The V gene's germline CDR1 is MRHNA and CDR2 SNTAGT. The CDR3 sequence: CASSETGLAGQETQYF.

The chain employs TRBV12-3 or TRBV12-4 and TRBJ2-1. The CDR3 consists of 15 residues. This chain's CDR3 is CASSSSLLVAVEQFF.

The CDR3 protein is CASSSKSTVSYEQYF. The chain carries TRBV3-1 and TRBJ2-7. The germline V gene encodes CDR1 LGHDT and CDR2 YNNKEL (reference sequence). The CDR3 sequence is 15 residues long.

The chain recombines TRBV14 with TRBJ2-7; TCRdb names TRBD1, which stays unverified in the absence of DNA. The V gene's germline CDR1 is SGHDN and CDR2 FVKESK. The CDR3 covers 13 residues. This chain's CDR3 is CASKGIGAYEKYF.

V and J are TRBV12-5 and TRBJ2-1; the D call of TRBD1 rests on TCRdb alone, since no DNA is present to check it. This CDR3 has 17 amino acids. Germline CDR1 and CDR2: LGHNT and FRNRAP. CDR3: CASGLPPGQGTYNEQFF.

The chain carries TRBV20-1 and TRBJ2-7; TCRdb designates TRBD1, a call that cannot be tested without DNA. Germline assignment: CDR1 DFQATT and CDR2 SNEGSKA (reference sequence). The CDR3 runs 14 residues. The CDR3 region is CSARDDGATYEQYF.

The rearrangement joins TRBV20-1 to TRBJ1-6. The V gene's germline CDR1 is DFQATT and CDR2 SNEGSKA (reference sequence). The CDR3 has 13 amino acids. CDR3 residues: CSASLRGNSPLHF.